This T cell receptor beta chain emerged from a study of blood T cell repertoires in COVID-19. This CDR3 has 15 amino acids. Germline values: CDR1 LNHDA, CDR2 SQIVND (reference sequence). The data were produced by immunoSEQ multiplex PCR, yet TCRdb's version contains in-frame clones alone and is incomplete. The data contain more than 200,000 clones, approximately 82% of them singletons. Note on this clone: Its ends do not fully match the called genes, so a read error is possible.

The sample comprised peripheral blood. The chain uses TRBV19 and TRBJ2-1; 11 positions match TRBD1. This clonotype originated in a woman in her thirties or forties who had recovered from COVID-19. This CDR3 is CASSVGTGGYIEQFF. CDR3 DNA sequence: TGTGCCAGTAGTGTCGGGACAGGGGGTTACATTGAGCAGTTCTTC.